The 24 T cell receptor beta chains presented below share a single source sample, sequenced in a study of T cell responses to AZD1222 COVID-19 vaccine. Profiled with immunoSEQ multiplex PCR; TCRdb holds only in-frame clones, not every one. The table shows approximately 110,000 clones, with 85% to 90% occurring only once. The material was peripheral blood, obtained 28 days after the second AZD1222 dose. The receptors come from an adult who received the AZD1222 COVID-19 vaccine.

The V gene is TRBV3-1 (or the pseudogene TRBV3-2), the J gene TRBJ1-1; TRBD1 matches 8 bases. The J segment lost 5 bases and the V segment lost 1 base, leaving 3 bases of the junction unmatched. The germline V gene has CDR1 LGHDT and CDR2 YNNKEL (reference sequence). The CDR3 contains 14 residues. CDR3 in amino acids: CASSQAGQGTEAFF. The DNA for the CDR3 is TGTGCCAGCAGCCAAGCCGGACAGGGAACTGAAGCTTTCTTT.

The chain uses TRBV15 and TRBJ1-5, with D perhaps matching TRBD1 (6 bases). Trimming pared 8 bases from V and 4 bases from J, leaving 9 bases between. Germline V gives CDR1 LNHNV, CDR2 YYDKDF (reference sequence). The CDR3 length is 12 residues. The CDR3 here is CATRQENQPQHF. For the CDR3, the DNA is TGTGCCACCCGACAGGAAAATCAGCCCCAGCATTTT.

The CDR3 spells CAAGRTDYGYTF. The CDR3 coding sequence is TGTGCCGCAGGACGGACGGACTATGGCTACACCTTC. The rearrangement links TRBV12-3 or TRBV12-4 to TRBJ1-2; D call uncertain. Trimming pared 11 bases from V and 3 bases from J, leaving 13 bases between. The CDR3 consists of 12 residues.

V gene TRBV7-6 combines with J gene TRBJ2-7; 9 positions match TRBD2. Germline loops: CDR1 SGHVS, CDR2 FNYEAQ. The trim removed 0 bases at V and 6 bases at J, leaving 6 bases unmatched. The CDR3 runs 15 residues. The CDR3 nucleotides read TGTGCCAGCAGCTTAGCTAGCGGGGGCCTGGGCGAGCAGTACTTC. Translation gives CASSLASGGLGEQYF.

This chain uses TRBV6-1 with TRBJ1-1; D unresolved. Germline V CDR1 and CDR2: MNHNS, SASEGT. Trimming took 0 bases from V and 3 from J, leaving 11 bases between them. The CDR3 covers 15 residues. CDR3 sequence: CASSEAGGYDTEAFF. In DNA form, the CDR3 reads TGTGCCAGCAGTGAAGCTGGAGGGTATGACACTGAAGCTTTCTTT.

This chain uses TRBV30 with TRBJ1-5, with a tentative D call TRBD1 (6 bases). Trimming pared 1 base from V and 7 bases from J, leaving 14 bases between. The CDR3 has 14 residues. Germline CDR1 GTSNPN, CDR2 SVGIG (reference sequence). The chain's CDR3 is CAWSGNRVEQPQHF. CDR3 nucleotides: TGTGCCTGGAGTGGGAACAGGGTAGAACAGCCCCAGCATTTT.

This chain uses TRBV6-5 with TRBJ1-1; D unclear. This CDR3 is 15 amino acids long. Germline V gene data show CDR1 as MNHEY and CDR2 as SVGAGI. The V and J ends lost 2 bases and 3 bases respectively, with 13 bases between them. CDR3 bases: TGTGCCAGCAGTTACGGTACAAGCATCGACACTGAAGCTTTCTTT. Its protein product is CASSYGTSIDTEAFF.

The chain joins TRBV10-2 to TRBJ1-1; no firm D call. Germline V gives CDR1 WSHSY, CDR2 SAAADI. This CDR3 has 13 residues. Trimming removed 0 bases from V and 3 bases from J, with 5 bases in between. CDR3 region: CASSESGYTEAFF. CDR3 DNA: TGCGCCAGCAGTGAGTCGGGGTACACTGAAGCTTTCTTT.

V and J are TRBV19 and TRBJ1-4; TRBD1 is a possible D gene (5 bases). The CDR3 loop spans 17 amino acids. The V end lost 4 bases, the J end lost 2 bases, and 17 bases lay between the germline ends. The germline CDR1 and CDR2 sequences are LNHDA and SQIVND (reference sequence). CDR3 nucleotide sequence: TGTGCCAGTAGTAGGGGGAGGGACCTCGGTACTAATGAAAAACTGTTTTTT. This gives the protein CASSRGRDLGTNEKLFF. Full variable domain (rest looked up from reference TRBV19 and TRBJ1-4): DGGITQSPKYLFRKEGQNVTLSCEQNLNHDAMYWYRQDPGQGLRLIYYSQIVNDFQKGDIAEGYSVSREKKESFPLTVTSAQKNPTAFYLCASSRGRDLGTNEKLFFGSGTQLSVL.

This clone was seen once. The sample contains more than one DNA sequence encoding this CDR3. The V and J genes are TRBV30 and TRBJ2-7, with D unresolved. The CDR3 consists of 11 residues. CDR1 is GTSNPN, CDR2 SVGIG, per germline (reference sequence). Trimming took 1 base from V and 1 from J, leaving 2 bases between them. Written as DNA, the CDR3 is TGTGCCTGGAGTGAATCCTACGAGCAGTACTTC. Amino acids: CAWSESYEQYF.

In regard to this clone: This CDR3 is also generated by other DNA sequences in the sample. The CDR3 sequence is CASSRTSGGATGELFF. Here the CDR3 DNA reads TGTGCCAGCAGCCGGACTAGCGGGGGGGCCACCGGGGAGCTGTTTTTT. The V and J genes are TRBV9 and TRBJ2-2; 15 bases align to TRBD2. After removal of 4 bases from V and 4 bases from J, the junction contained 2 bases not matched to a gene. The CDR3 has 16 amino acids. CDR1 is SGDLS and CDR2 is YYNGEE in the germline V gene.

In DNA form, the CDR3 reads TGCGCCAGCAGCGTGACGGGGGGAGTCACTGAAGCTTTCTTT. Translation gives CASSVTGGVTEAFF. The chain combines TRBV5-1 with TRBJ1-1, with a tentative D call TRBD1 (5 bases). Trimming took off 4 bases at V and 4 bases at J, with 14 bases between the two ends. Per the germline V gene, CDR1 is SGHRS and CDR2 is YFSETQ. The CDR3 contains 14 residues.

CDR3: CASSQDNPTGVGYTF. The CDR3 coding sequence is TGCGCCAGCAGCCAAGATAACCCAACAGGGGTCGGCTACACCTTC. This rearrangement joins TRBV4-3 to TRBJ1-2, with 7 bases lining up with TRBD1. V gave up 0 bases and J gave up 8 bases; unmatched junction bases: 9. Germline CDR1 LGHNA, CDR2 YSLEER. The CDR3 length is 15 residues.

Concerning this clone: This sample also contains other DNA sequences that code for the same CDR3. The V call is TRBV11-2, the J call TRBJ1-4; D is unresolved. The V and J ends lost 5 bases and 0 bases respectively, with 10 bases between them. The germline V gene encodes CDR1 SGHAT and CDR2 FQNNGV. The CDR3 has 15 residues. CDR3 sequence: CASSVGVATNEKLFF. As DNA, the CDR3 is TGTGCCAGCAGCGTGGGAGTTGCAACTAATGAAAAACTGTTTTTT. Full variable domain (outside the CDR3, taken from reference TRBV11-2 and TRBJ1-4): EAGVAQSPRYKIIEKRQSVAFWCNPISGHATLYWYQQILGQGPKLLIQFQNNGVVDDSQLPKDRFSAERLKGVDSTLKIQPAKLEDSAVYLCASSVGVATNEKLFFGSGTQLSVL.

The genes are TRBV13 and TRBJ2-3; 9 bases fit TRBD2. The CDR3 consists of 16 residues. The V and J ends lost 1 base and 2 bases, in that order; junction bases with no gene match: 4. CDR1 PRHDT and CDR2 FYEKMQ come from the germline V gene (reference sequence). In DNA, the CDR3 is TGTGCCAGCAGCTTAGTAGCGGGGGACATCACAGATACGCAGTATTTT. Amino acid sequence: CASSLVAGDITDTQYF.

The chain combines TRBV4-1 with TRBJ2-4, with D unclear. The CDR3 has 13 residues. Germline CDR1 reads MGHRA; CDR2 reads YSYEKL. V was pared by 1 base and J by 12 bases, with 13 bases between. The chain's CDR3 is CASSQGVGVSQYF. The DNA for the CDR3 is TGCGCCAGCAGCCAAGGTGTAGGCGTCTCTCAGTACTTC.

The chain employs TRBV7-8 and TRBJ1-2, with TRBD1 matching over 7 bases. The CDR3 sequence is 14 residues long. Germline V gene data show CDR1 as SGHVS and CDR2 as FQNEAQ. Trimming at V came to 4 bases and at J to 2 bases, leaving 4 bases not matched to a gene. Here the CDR3 reads CASSYQDRNYGYTF. The CDR3 DNA follows: TGTGCCAGCAGCTACCAGGACAGGAACTATGGCTACACCTTC.

V gene TRBV10-3 combines with J gene TRBJ2-5; TRBD1 or TRBD2 may be the D gene (6 bases each). Germline CDR1 ENHRY, CDR2 SYGVKD. The CDR3 contains 15 residues. V was clipped by 3 bases and J by 5 bases, with 16 bases between them. The CDR3: CAISDEGGRGETQYF. CDR3 bases: TGTGCCATCAGTGATGAGGGGGGACGTGGGGAGACCCAGTACTTC.

The V and J genes are TRBV5-1 and TRBJ1-5, with D perhaps TRBD1 (6 bases). Germline assignment: CDR1 SGHRS and CDR2 YFSETQ. The CDR3 is made up of 14 amino acids. V lost 4 bases and J lost 5, with 13 bases in between. For the CDR3, the DNA is TGCGCCAGCAGCCCAGGGGCAGGGTATCAGCCCCAGCATTTT. Residues: CASSPGAGYQPQHF.

This chain uses TRBV18 with TRBJ2-7; D unresolved. Germline loops: CDR1 KGHSH, CDR2 LQKENI. CDR3 length equals 13 residues. The V gene lost 3 bases and the J gene lost 3 bases, with 9 bases spanning the gap. CDR3 sequence (DNA): TGTGCCAGCTCACCCCCCCCAAACTACGAGCAGTACTTC. Its protein is CASSPPPNYEQYF.

This clone was recorded only once. The chain uses TRBV7-3 and TRBJ2-5, with D perhaps assigned TRBD1 or TRBD2 (5 bases each). Looked up from germline, CDR1 is SGHTA and CDR2 is FQGTGA. There are 15 residues in the CDR3. Trimming pared 5 bases from V and 4 bases from J, leaving 17 bases between. The CDR3 is CASSPGTDYGETQYF. CDR3 in DNA: TGTGCCAGCAGCCCGGGGACGGATTACGGAGAGACCCAGTACTTC.

This clone was recorded once. V is TRBV11-2 and J is TRBJ2-2, with 7 bases identical to TRBD2. Germline V lookup: CDR1 SGHAT, CDR2 FQNNGV. The junction had 12 bases not matched to a gene; V was cut back by 5 bases and J by 6 bases. CDR3 size: 16 residues. The CDR3 bases are TGTGCCAGCAGCCAGGGCGGGAGTAAAGACGCCGGGGAGCTGTTTTTT. Translated, it gives CASSQGGSKDAGELFF.

This CDR3 is CASRLGLAGSRAGYNEQFF. The CDR3 DNA sequence: TGTGCCAGCAGATTGGGACTAGCGGGGTCCCGGGCAGGCTACAATGAGCAGTTCTTC. V and J are TRBV11-2 and TRBJ2-1; 13 positions agree with TRBD2. Germline assignment: CDR1 SGHAT and CDR2 FQNNGV. Germline trimming cut 6 bases from V and 3 bases from J; bases unmatched to any gene: 14. CDR3 length: 19 residues.

This clone was recorded a few times. V is TRBV5-4 and J is TRBJ2-6; D is possibly TRBD2 (6 bases). The CDR3 sequence is 15 residues long. Germline V gene sequence: CDR1 SGHNT, CDR2 YYREEE (reference sequence). Trimming took off 2 bases at V and 1 base at J, with 7 bases between the two ends. The CDR3 loop is CASSFGGSGANVLTF. The CDR3 nucleotides read TGTGCCAGCAGCTTTGGGGGGTCTGGGGCCAACGTCCTGACTTTC. The full variable domain, rest sourced from reference TRBV5-4 and TRBJ2-6, is ETGVTQSPTHLIKTRGQQVTLRCSSQSGHNTVSWYQQALGQGPQFIFQYYREEENGRGNFPPRFSGLQFPNYSSELNVNALELDDSALYLCASSFGGSGANVLTFGAGSRLTVL.